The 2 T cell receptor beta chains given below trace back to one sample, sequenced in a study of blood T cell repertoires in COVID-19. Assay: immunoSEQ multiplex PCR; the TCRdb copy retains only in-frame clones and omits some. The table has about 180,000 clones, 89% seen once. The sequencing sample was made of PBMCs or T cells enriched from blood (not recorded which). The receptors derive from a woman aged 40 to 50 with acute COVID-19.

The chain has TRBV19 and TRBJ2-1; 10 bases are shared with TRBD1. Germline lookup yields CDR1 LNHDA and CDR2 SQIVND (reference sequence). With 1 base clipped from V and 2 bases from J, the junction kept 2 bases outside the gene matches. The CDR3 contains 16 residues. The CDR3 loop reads CASSIGTGGPYNEQFF. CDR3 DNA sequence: TGTGCCAGTAGTATAGGGACAGGGGGTCCCTACAATGAGCAGTTCTTC.

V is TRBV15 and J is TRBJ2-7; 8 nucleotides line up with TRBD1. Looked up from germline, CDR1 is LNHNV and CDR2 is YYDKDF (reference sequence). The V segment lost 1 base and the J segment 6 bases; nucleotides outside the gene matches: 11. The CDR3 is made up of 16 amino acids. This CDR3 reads CATSRVEGQVESEQYF. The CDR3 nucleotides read TGTGCCACCAGCAGAGTCGAGGGACAGGTGGAGAGCGAGCAGTACTTC.